This TCR beta chain stems from a study of T cells of healthy individuals. This clonotype has a handful of counts. TCRdb reprocessed the 5' RACE reads via MiXCR and lists one record per CDR3 protein. In the table there are around 90,000 distinct CDR3 sequences, more than 5% of which are singletons. This sequence originates from a female donor in good health.

CDR3 nucleotides: TGTGCCAGCAGCTTAGCGTGGGGCGAGGACGCCTACGAGCAGTACTTC. Its translation is CASSLAWGEDAYEQYF. V usage is TRBV7-2 and J usage is TRBJ2-7, with D maybe TRBD1 (5 bases). Germline V lookup: CDR1 SGHTA, CDR2 FQGNSA. This CDR3 contains 16 residues. The V end lost 0 bases, the J end lost 2 bases, and 14 bases lay between the germline ends.